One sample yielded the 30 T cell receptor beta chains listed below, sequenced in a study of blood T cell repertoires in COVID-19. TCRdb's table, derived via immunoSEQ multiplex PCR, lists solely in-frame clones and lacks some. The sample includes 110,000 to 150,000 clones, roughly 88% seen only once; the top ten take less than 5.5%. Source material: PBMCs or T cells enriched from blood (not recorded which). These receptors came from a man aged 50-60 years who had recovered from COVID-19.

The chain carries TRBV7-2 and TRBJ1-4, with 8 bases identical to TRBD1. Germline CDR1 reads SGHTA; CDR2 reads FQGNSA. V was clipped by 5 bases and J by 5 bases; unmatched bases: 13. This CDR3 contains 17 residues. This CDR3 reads CASSPWTGLRRNEKLFF. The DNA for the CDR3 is TGTGCCAGCAGCCCCTGGACAGGGCTGAGGAGGAATGAAAAACTGTTTTTT.

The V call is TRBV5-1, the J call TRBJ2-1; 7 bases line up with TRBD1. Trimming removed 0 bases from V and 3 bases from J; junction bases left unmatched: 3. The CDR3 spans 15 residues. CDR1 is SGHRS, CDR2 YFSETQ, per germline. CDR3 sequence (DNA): TGCGCCAGCAGCTTGGTCACAGGGGACTACAATGAGCAGTTCTTC. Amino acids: CASSLVTGDYNEQFF.

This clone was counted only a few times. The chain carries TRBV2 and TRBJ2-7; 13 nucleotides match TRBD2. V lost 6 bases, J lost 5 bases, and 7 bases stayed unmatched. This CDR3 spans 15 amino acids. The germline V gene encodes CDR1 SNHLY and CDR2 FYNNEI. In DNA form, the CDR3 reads TGTGCCAGCAGGCTTCGGACTAGCGGGAGTCACGAGCAGTACTTC. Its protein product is CASRLRTSGSHEQYF.

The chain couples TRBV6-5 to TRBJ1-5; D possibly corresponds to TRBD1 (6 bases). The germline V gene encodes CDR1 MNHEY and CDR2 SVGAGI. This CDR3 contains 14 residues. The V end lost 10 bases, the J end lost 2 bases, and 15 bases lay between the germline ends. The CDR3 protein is CATLDRIGNQPQHF. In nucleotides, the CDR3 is TGTGCCACCCTCGACAGGATCGGCAATCAGCCCCAGCATTTT.

The CDR3: CASSYAPGQGAYGYTF. The CDR3 region has the DNA TGTGCCAGCAGTTACGCGCCGGGACAGGGGGCGTATGGCTACACCTTC. The chain has TRBV6-5 and TRBJ1-2; 12 positions agree with TRBD1. The germline gives CDR1 MNHEY, CDR2 SVGAGI. Trimming cost V 2 bases and J 5 bases; bases outside gene matches: 6. The CDR3 loop spans 16 amino acids.

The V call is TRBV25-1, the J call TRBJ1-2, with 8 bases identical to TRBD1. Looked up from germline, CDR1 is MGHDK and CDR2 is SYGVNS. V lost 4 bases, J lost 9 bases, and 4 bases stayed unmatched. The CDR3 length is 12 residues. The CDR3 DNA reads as TGTGCCAGCAGTGTCGACAGGGGACGCTACACCTTC. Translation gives CASSVDRGRYTF.

The CDR3: CASSLTGWNGELFF. CDR3 bases: TGTGCCAGCAGCTTAACAGGGTGGAACGGGGAGCTGTTTTTT. The chain has TRBV11-3 and TRBJ2-2; D may be TRBD1 (6 bases). The CDR3 contains 14 residues. CDR1 SGHNT and CDR2 YENEEA come from the germline V gene. V was cut by 2 bases and J by 7 bases, with 11 bases left in between.

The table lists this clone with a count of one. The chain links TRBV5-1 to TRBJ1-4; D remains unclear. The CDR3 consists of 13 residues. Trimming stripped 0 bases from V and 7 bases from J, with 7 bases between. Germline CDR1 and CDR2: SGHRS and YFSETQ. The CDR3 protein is CASSLAQREKLFF. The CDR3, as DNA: TGCGCCAGCAGCTTGGCCCAGCGTGAAAAACTGTTTTTT.

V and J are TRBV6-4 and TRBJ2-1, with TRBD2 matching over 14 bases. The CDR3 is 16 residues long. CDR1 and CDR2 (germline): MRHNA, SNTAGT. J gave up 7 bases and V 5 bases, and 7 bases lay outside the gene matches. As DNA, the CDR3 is TGTGCCAGCAGTCCGACTAGCGGGAGGGCCAAAAATGAGCAGTTCTTC. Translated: CASSPTSGRAKNEQFF.

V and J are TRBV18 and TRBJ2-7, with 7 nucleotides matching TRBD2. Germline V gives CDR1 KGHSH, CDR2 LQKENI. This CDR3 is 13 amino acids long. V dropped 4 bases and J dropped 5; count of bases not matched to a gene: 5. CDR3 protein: CASSLPREDEQYV. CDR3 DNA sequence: TGTGCCAGCTCACTCCCCCGGGAGGACGAGCAGTACGTC.

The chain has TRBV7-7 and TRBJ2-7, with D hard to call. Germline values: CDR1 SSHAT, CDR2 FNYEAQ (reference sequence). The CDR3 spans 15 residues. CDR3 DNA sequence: TGTGCTAGCAGCCCAGGTTCGGTGGCCCCAGAAGAGCAGTACGTC. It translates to CASSPGSVAPEEQYV.

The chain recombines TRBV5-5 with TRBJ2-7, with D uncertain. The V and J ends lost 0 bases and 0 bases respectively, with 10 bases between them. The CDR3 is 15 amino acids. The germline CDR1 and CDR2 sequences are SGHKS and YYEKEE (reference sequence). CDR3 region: CASSLASVSSYEQYV. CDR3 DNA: TGTGCCAGCAGCTTGGCCTCGGTGAGCTCCTACGAGCAGTACGTC.

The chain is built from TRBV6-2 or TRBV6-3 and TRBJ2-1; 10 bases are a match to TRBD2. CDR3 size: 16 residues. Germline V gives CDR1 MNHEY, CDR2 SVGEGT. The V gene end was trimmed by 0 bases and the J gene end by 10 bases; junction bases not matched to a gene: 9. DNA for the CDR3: TGTGCCAGCAGTTACTCGTTGCTAGCGGGAGTCTACGAGCAGTTCTTC. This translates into CASSYSLLAGVYEQFF.

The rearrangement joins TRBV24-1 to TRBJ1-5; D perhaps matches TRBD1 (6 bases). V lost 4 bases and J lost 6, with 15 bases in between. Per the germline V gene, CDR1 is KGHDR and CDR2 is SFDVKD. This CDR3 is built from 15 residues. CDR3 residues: CATSDEKGGGQPQHF. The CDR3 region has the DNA TGTGCCACCAGTGACGAGAAGGGGGGGGGTCAGCCCCAGCATTTT.

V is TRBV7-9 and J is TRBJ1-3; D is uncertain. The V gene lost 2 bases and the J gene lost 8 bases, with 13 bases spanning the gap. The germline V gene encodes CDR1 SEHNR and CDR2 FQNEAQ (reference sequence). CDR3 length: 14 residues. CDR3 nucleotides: TGTGCCAGCAGCTTACCGGGTCCGAGGGACACCATATATTTT. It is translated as CASSLPGPRDTIYF.

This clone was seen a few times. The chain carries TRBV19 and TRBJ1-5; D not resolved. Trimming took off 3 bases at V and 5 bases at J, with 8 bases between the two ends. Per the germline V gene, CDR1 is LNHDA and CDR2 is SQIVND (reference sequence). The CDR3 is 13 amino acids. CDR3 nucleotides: TGTGCCAGTAGTATCCAGAGGGATCAGCCCCAGCATTTT. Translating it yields CASSIQRDQPQHF.

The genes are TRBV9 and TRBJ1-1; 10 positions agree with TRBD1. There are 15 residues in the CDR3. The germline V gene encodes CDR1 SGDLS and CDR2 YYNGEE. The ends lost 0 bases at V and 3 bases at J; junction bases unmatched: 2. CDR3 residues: CASSVGGQGYTEAFF. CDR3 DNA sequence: TGTGCCAGCAGCGTAGGGGGACAGGGGTACACTGAAGCTTTCTTT.

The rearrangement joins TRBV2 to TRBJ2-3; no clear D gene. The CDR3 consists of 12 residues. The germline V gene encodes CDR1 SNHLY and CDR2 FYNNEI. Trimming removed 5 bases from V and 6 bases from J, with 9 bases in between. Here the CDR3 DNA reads TGTGCCAGCAGTTATGTCCGGGATACGCAGTATTTT. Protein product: CASSYVRDTQYF.

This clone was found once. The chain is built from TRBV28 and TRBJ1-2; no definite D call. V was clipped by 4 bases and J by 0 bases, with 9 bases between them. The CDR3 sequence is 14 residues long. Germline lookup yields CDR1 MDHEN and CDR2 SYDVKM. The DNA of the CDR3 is TGTGCCAGCAGTTCGACAATAGCTAACTATGGCTACACCTTC. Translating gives CASSSTIANYGYTF.

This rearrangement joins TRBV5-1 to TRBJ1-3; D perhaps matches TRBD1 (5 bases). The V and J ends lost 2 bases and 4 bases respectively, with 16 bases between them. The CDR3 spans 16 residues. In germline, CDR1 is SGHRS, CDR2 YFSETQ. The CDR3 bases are TGCGCCAGCAGCTTTAGCGGACACACGTCAGGAAACACCATATATTTT. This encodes CASSFSGHTSGNTIYF.

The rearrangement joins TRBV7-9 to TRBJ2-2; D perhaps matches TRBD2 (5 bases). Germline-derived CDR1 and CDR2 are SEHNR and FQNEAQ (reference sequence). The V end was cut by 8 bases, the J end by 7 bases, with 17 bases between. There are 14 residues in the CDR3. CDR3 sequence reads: CASDYQLGDGELFF. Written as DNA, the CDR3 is TGTGCCAGCGACTATCAATTGGGCGACGGGGAGCTGTTTTTT.

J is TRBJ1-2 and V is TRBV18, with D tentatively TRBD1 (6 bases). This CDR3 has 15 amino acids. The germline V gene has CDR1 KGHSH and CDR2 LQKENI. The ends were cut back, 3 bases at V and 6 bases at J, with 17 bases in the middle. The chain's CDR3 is CASSPQTGRNDGYTF. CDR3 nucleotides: TGTGCCAGCTCACCTCAGACAGGACGAAACGATGGCTACACCTTC. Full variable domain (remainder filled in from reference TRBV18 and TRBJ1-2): NAGVMQNPRHLVRRRGQEARLRCSPMKGHSHVYWYRQLPEEGLKFMVYLQKENIIDESGMPKERFSAEFPKEGPSILRIQQVVRGDSAAYFCASSPQTGRNDGYTFGSGTRLTVV.

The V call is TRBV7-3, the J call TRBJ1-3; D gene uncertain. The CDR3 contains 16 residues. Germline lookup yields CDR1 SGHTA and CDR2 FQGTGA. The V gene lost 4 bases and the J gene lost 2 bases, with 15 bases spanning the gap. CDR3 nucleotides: TGTGCCAGCAGCTCCAATCCGGGAGGCCCTGGAAACACCATATATTTT. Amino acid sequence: CASSSNPGGPGNTIYF.

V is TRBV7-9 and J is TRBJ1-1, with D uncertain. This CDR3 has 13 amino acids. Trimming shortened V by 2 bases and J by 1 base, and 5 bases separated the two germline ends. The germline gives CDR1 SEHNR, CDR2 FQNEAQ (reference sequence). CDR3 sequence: CASSLWQNTEAFF. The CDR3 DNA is TGTGCCAGCAGCTTATGGCAGAACACTGAAGCTTTCTTT.

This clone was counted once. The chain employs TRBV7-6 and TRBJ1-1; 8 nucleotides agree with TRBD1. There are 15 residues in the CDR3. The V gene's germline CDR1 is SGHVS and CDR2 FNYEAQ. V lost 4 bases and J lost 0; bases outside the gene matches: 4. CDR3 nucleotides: TGTGCCAGCAGCTCGACAGGGGCTATGAACACTGAAGCTTTCTTT. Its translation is CASSSTGAMNTEAFF.

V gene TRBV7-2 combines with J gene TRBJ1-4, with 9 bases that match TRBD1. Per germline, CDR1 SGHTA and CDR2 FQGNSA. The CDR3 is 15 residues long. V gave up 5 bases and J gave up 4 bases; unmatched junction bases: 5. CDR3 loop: CASSQSDRGNEKLFF. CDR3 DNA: TGTGCCAGCAGCCAATCGGACAGGGGTAATGAAAAACTGTTTTTT.

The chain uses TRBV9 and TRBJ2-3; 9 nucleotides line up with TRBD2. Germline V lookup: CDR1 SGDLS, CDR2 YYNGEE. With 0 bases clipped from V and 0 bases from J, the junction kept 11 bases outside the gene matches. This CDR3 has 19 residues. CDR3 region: CASSVGPIASGKSTDTQYF. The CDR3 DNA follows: TGTGCCAGCAGCGTAGGCCCGATCGCTAGCGGGAAAAGCACAGATACGCAGTATTTT.

CDR3 DNA sequence: TGTGCCTGGGAGGAGACTAGTATCGCCAATGAGCAGTTCTTC. Translating gives CAWEETSIANEQFF. V and J are TRBV30 and TRBJ2-1, with D possibly TRBD2 on 6 matching bases. Germline V gene sequence: CDR1 GTSNPN, CDR2 SVGIG (reference sequence). The V end was cut by 5 bases, the J end by 6 bases, with 17 bases between. The CDR3 has 14 amino acids.

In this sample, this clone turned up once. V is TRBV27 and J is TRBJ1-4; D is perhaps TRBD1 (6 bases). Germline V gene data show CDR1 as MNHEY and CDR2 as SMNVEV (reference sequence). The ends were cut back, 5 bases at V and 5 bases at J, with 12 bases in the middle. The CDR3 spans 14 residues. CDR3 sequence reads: CASSPQGRNEKLFF. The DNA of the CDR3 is TGTGCCAGCAGTCCACAGGGTCGGAATGAAAAACTGTTTTTT.

CDR3 nucleotide sequence: TGCGCCAGCAGCCATCCCGGGACTAGCGTATCTGAGCAGTTCTTC. Translation: CASSHPGTSVSEQFF. This rearrangement joins TRBV5-1 to TRBJ2-1; TRBD2 matches at 10 bases. Germline V CDR1 and CDR2: SGHRS, YFSETQ. The CDR3 extends over 15 amino acids. With 4 bases clipped from V and 9 bases from J, the junction kept 10 bases outside the gene matches.